This paragraph covers one TCR beta chain sequence. Antigen specificity is unknown. This record belongs to a study of OX40 agonist ivuxolimab in advanced cancers. Study at large: The diagnoses of dose-escalation patients were hepatocellular carcinoma, melanoma, renal cell or head and neck cancer. Study findings and constraints: Within 6 weeks, CD4+ and CD8+ blood T cells expanded clonally at 0.1 to 3.0 mg/kg.

This CDR3 comprises 15 residues. CDR1 is SGDLS and CDR2 is YYNGEE in the germline V gene. V lost 4 bases to trimming and J lost 6 bases, with 19 bases between them. Libraries were prepared by immunoSEQ multiplex PCR; TCRdb keeps only in-frame clonotypes and omits some of them. The data show about 60,000 clones, roughly 84% seen once. The TCR comes from an adult with an advanced solid tumor such as melanoma, head and neck, liver or kidney cancer. The chain has TRBV9 and TRBJ1-2, with D possibly TRBD1 on 5 matching bases. The starting material was CD4+ or CD8+ T cells sorted from blood, obtained in a trial of the OX40 agonist ivuxolimab. CDR3 in amino acids: CASSRASWGGDGYTF. CDR3 coding DNA: TGTGCCAGCAGCCGGGCAAGTTGGGGCGGAGATGGCTACACCTTC.